This paragraph covers one T cell receptor (beta chain) sequence. This entry belongs to a study of blood T cell repertoires in COVID-19. Germline V gene lookup returns CDR1 SGHTA and CDR2 FQGTGA. J lost 7 bases, V lost 2 bases, and 4 bases had no gene match. The CDR3 consists of 13 residues. Authors' processing steps: Amplifying reference gene primers gave estimates of nucleated cell counts. Repertoires were generated with immunoSEQ multiplex PCR, while TCRdb's copy carries only in-frame clones and drops some. V and J calls plus clone size are reproduced from that table; the DNA served to infer D and trimming. The table records some 150,000 clones, around 83% of them present only once.

The sequencing sample was made of peripheral blood. The receptor was derived from a human donor with acute or convalescent COVID-19. The donor label of this sample is uncertain. This chain uses TRBV7-3 with TRBJ1-2, with 7 bases that match TRBD1. The CDR3 nucleotides are TGTGCCAGCAGCTTAGAGACAGGGATTGGCTACACCTTC. This encodes CASSLETGIGYTF.